A single sample is the source of the 11 T cell receptor beta chains below, sequenced in a study of Ad26.COV2.S vaccination and SARS-CoV-2 variants. Treatment described: around 19 received Ad26.COV2.S at low or high dose, single or two shots; 5 received placebo; per-sample allocation not given. Day 63 following the first vaccine or placebo injection was when the samples were taken. TCRdb keeps only in-frame clones here, not all; method: immunoSEQ multiplex PCR. In the table there are about 400,000 clones, 88% of which are singletons. The sample in question was peripheral blood, obtained in a trial of Ad26.COV2.S vaccine versus placebo. The source of these receptors is a person between 18 and 59 years old who received the Ad26.COV2.S COVID-19 vaccine or a placebo.

This chain links TRBV27 with TRBJ2-1; tentatively, D is TRBD2 (6 bases). The CDR3 runs to 14 residues. CDR1 and CDR2 (germline): MNHEY, SMNVEV (reference sequence). The V and J ends lost 5 bases and 7 bases respectively, with 15 bases between them. CDR3 sequence (DNA): TGTGCCAGCAGTACCTGGACCGGAGGGAATGAGCAGTTCTTC. Amino acids: CASSTWTGGNEQFF.

The V and J genes are TRBV11-2 and TRBJ2-7; D unresolved. Germline lookup yields CDR1 SGHAT and CDR2 FQNNGV. V was pared by 2 bases and J by 3 bases, with 8 bases between. This CDR3 region has 13 residues. CDR3 sequence (DNA): TGTGCCAGCAGCTTAACCCCAGACTACGAGCAGTACTTC. The encoded protein is CASSLTPDYEQYF.

In the case of this clone: Sequence at one end of the junction differs from germline and may be a read error. The genes are TRBV3-1 (or the pseudogene TRBV3-2) and TRBJ2-5, with 8 nucleotides matching TRBD2. The CDR3 runs to 17 residues. The germline V gene encodes CDR1 LGHDT and CDR2 YNNKEL (reference sequence). The CDR3 here is CARSPRRGAKRGETQYF. CDR3 bases: TGTGCCCGCAGCCCGAGGCGGGGGGCCAAACGGGGGGAGACCCAGTACTTC.

This clone was detected a few times. The chain employs TRBV5-8 and TRBJ1-5; possible D gene TRBD1, 5 bases. CDR3 length: 14 amino acids. Trimming took off 4 bases at V and 7 bases at J, with 15 bases between the two ends. Per germline, CDR1 SGHTS and CDR2 YDEGEE. The CDR3 DNA is TGTGCCAGCAGCCCCGGGGGTTCTAAGCAGCCCCAGCATTTT. Its translation: CASSPGGSKQPQHF.

This clone occurred once. This chain uses TRBV6-5 with TRBJ2-3; D remains ambiguous. V lost 3 bases to trimming and J lost 0 bases, with 4 bases between them. Germline V gene sequence: CDR1 MNHEY, CDR2 SVGAGI. This CDR3 has 13 residues. The CDR3 DNA sequence: TGTGCCAGCAGTTATGGCAGCACAGATACGCAGTATTTT. It codes for CASSYGSTDTQYF.

Points on this clone: Other DNA sequences in this specimen translate into the identical CDR3. V usage is TRBV12-3 or TRBV12-4 and J usage is TRBJ2-7; 7 bases fit TRBD2. This CDR3 comprises 13 residues. Trimming took 1 base from V and 5 from J; bases not matched to a gene: 2. The CDR3 DNA follows: TGTGCCAGCAGTTTAGGAAGCGGGGACGAGCAGTACTTC. This gives the protein CASSLGSGDEQYF.

V gene TRBV7-9 combines with J gene TRBJ2-5; possibly TRBD2 for D (6 bases). CDR1 and CDR2 from the germline V gene are SEHNR and FQNEAQ (reference sequence). The germline V and J ends were trimmed by 4 bases and 5 bases, with 14 bases remaining between them. The length of the CDR3 is 14 residues. CDR3 nucleotides: TGTGCCAGCAGCTCGGGGGTCTTCCCGGAGACCCAGTACTTC. Encoded protein: CASSSGVFPETQYF.

Worth noting for this clone: The same CDR3 arises from other DNA sequences in this sample as well. J is TRBJ2-2 and V is TRBV6-5, with D perhaps matching TRBD1 or TRBD2 (6 bases each). CDR1 and CDR2 from the germline V gene are MNHEY and SVGAGI. Trimming stripped 2 bases from V and 6 bases from J, with 7 bases between. This CDR3 has 13 amino acids. CDR3 coding DNA: TGTGCCAGCAGTTACAGGGGGGCCGGGGAGCTGTTTTTT. The encoded protein is CASSYRGAGELFF.

CDR3 in DNA: TGTGCCAGCAGCTTAGGACCATTAATCAATGAGCAGTTCTTC. It translates to CASSLGPLINEQFF. The rearrangement links TRBV7-3 to TRBJ2-1; D is undetermined. The ends were cut back, 2 bases at V and 6 bases at J, with 11 bases in the middle. CDR1 and CDR2 from the germline V gene are SGHTA and FQGTGA. The CDR3 covers 14 residues.

V gene TRBV18 combines with J gene TRBJ1-5, with 7 bases that match TRBD1. The ends lost 2 bases at V and 4 bases at J; junction bases unmatched: 2. Germline CDR1 KGHSH, CDR2 LQKENI. The CDR3 consists of 14 residues. The CDR3 DNA reads as TGTGCCAGCTCACCAGAGGGGGCGAATCAGCCCCAGCATTTT. Translation gives CASSPEGANQPQHF.

This clone was detected only a few times. The gene calls are TRBV10-1 and TRBJ1-6; 8 bases agree with TRBD1. CDR1 WNHNN and CDR2 SYGVQD come from the germline V gene (reference sequence). V shed 6 bases and J 10 bases; nucleotides not matched to a gene: 8. CDR3 length: 14 amino acids. The CDR3 loop is CASSGDRSNSPLHF. CDR3 nucleotide sequence: TGCGCCAGCAGCGGGGACAGGAGTAACTCACCCCTCCACTTT.